Below, 8 T cell receptor beta chains from the same sample are listed, as sequenced in a study of T cell changes during pregnancy in multiple sclerosis. The assay was immunoSEQ multiplex PCR, and TCRdb's table has in-frame clones only and misses some. Of 25,000 to 35,000 clones listed, approximately 89% are singletons. The material was CD8+ T cells from peripheral blood mononuclear cells, obtained in the first trimester of pregnancy. These receptors were taken from a female donor with multiple sclerosis, enrolled in a pregnancy study.

The chain links TRBV27 to TRBJ1-1; D gene uncertain. The CDR3 runs 16 residues. The V end was cut by 2 bases, the J end by 2 bases, with 15 bases between. Germline CDR1 and CDR2: MNHEY and SMNVEV (reference sequence). Written as DNA, the CDR3 is TGTGCCAGCAGTTTAACCCCCCGCGGGAGTAACACTGAAGCTTTCTTT. The encoded protein is CASSLTPRGSNTEAFF.

The V gene is TRBV7-6, the J gene TRBJ2-7, with D possibly matching TRBD1 (6 bases). The CDR3 has 14 residues. The ends were cut back, 5 bases at V and 0 bases at J, with 11 bases in the middle. Per germline, CDR1 SGHVS and CDR2 FNYEAQ. CDR3 DNA sequence: TGTGCCAGCAGCCCGAGGACAGCCTCCTACGAGCAGTACTTC. Translated: CASSPRTASYEQYF.

The chain uses TRBV4-2 and TRBJ2-7, with a weak D call TRBD2 (7 bases). The CDR3 runs to 15 residues. Deletions cut 1 base from V and 0 bases from J, with 10 bases between. Germline CDR1 and CDR2: LGHNA and YNFKEQ. This CDR3 reads CASSQGEGGSYEQYF. DNA for the CDR3: TGTGCCAGCAGCCAAGGGGAGGGGGGCTCCTACGAGCAGTACTTC.

This sequence joins TRBV19 and TRBJ1-1, with 7 bases aligning to TRBD1. This CDR3 is built from 12 residues. After removal of 9 bases from V and 8 bases from J, the junction contained 9 bases not matched to a gene. The germline V gene has CDR1 LNHDA and CDR2 SQIVND (reference sequence). In DNA, the CDR3 is TGTGCCAGCCTTACAGGGGAGGCGGAAGCTTTCTTT. Translating gives CASLTGEAEAFF.

This clone was recorded once. V is TRBV4-2 and J is TRBJ2-5, with a possible D match to TRBD2 (5 bases). There are 17 residues in the CDR3. CDR1 and CDR2 from the germline V gene are LGHNA and YNFKEQ. Trimming shortened V by 1 base and J by 1 base, and 16 bases separated the two germline ends. The CDR3 nucleotides are TGTGCCAGCAGCCAAGTTCCACGGGAAACCTTCCAAGAGACCCAGTACTTC. Amino acid sequence: CASSQVPRETFQETQYF.

Only one count was recorded for this clone. The J gene is TRBJ1-1, the V gene TRBV7-3; no reliable D call. V lost 2 bases and J 4 bases, leaving 11 bases between the germline ends. The CDR3 is 14 amino acids. Germline lookup yields CDR1 SGHTA and CDR2 FQGTGA. Here the CDR3 reads CASSLFATTTEAFF. The CDR3 region has the DNA TGTGCCAGCAGCTTATTCGCCACAACCACTGAAGCTTTCTTT. The variable domain in full, with the rest retrieved from reference TRBV7-3 and TRBJ1-1, is GAGVSQTPSNKVTEKGKYVELRCDPISGHTALYWYRQSLGQGPEFLIYFQGTGAADDSGLPNDRFFAVRPEGSVSTLKIQRTERGDSAVYLCASSLFATTTEAFFGQGTRLTVV.

The table lists this clone with a few counts. The rearrangement uses TRBV5-4 and TRBJ2-7; TRBD1 matches at 7 bases. Germline V gene sequence: CDR1 SGHNT, CDR2 YYREEE (reference sequence). CDR3 size: 13 residues. V lost 3 bases and J lost 6; bases outside the gene matches: 6. DNA of the CDR3: TGTGCCAGCAGCTCTGGGACAGTTTCCGAGCAGTACTTC. Its translation is CASSSGTVSEQYF.

In DNA form, the CDR3 reads TGTGCCAGCGGAATCACAGGGGACTGGGAGACCCAGTACTTC. As protein: CASGITGDWETQYF. The chain recombines TRBV6-1 with TRBJ2-5, with D perhaps TRBD1 (7 bases). This CDR3 has 14 amino acids. The V gene's germline CDR1 is MNHNS and CDR2 SASEGT. The V and J ends lost 8 bases and 5 bases respectively, with 18 bases between them.